This T cell receptor (beta chain) was found in a study of CD8 T cells in ankylosing spondylitis. Overall study findings and caveats: As for the disease-linked clones, they showed a CD8+ phenotype and occurred at relatively low frequencies in peripheral blood. Within ankylosing spondylitis blood, a TCR beta motif made up of seven to nine highly homologous variants appeared to be characteristic. It was reported that disease-linked clones were significantly enriched in matched ankylosing spondylitis synovial fluid. Some of these motif variants have turned up before, in reports on reactive arthritis synovial fluid and blood.

Construction of TCR beta libraries was performed using quantitative 5'-RACE with molecular barcodes. TCRdb analysed the 5' RACE reads with MiXCR anew, one entry per CDR3 protein. The data contain 450,000 to 550,000 distinct CDR3 sequences, approximately 5% of them singletons. This clonotype was seen repeatedly, ten times or more. Its antigen is unidentified. Germline loops: CDR1 SGHTA, CDR2 FQGNSA. The CDR3 runs 14 residues. Trimming took 0 bases from V and 5 from J, leaving 8 bases between them. The chain joins TRBV7-2 to TRBJ2-1; D uncertain. Sequencing was carried out using blood, either unsorted or a sorted T cell fraction (not recorded which). The receptor comes from a male donor with ankylosing spondylitis. For the CDR3, the DNA is TGTGCCAGCAGCTTAGCGGTGCAAAACAATGAGCAGTTCTTC. Its translation is CASSLAVQNNEQFF.